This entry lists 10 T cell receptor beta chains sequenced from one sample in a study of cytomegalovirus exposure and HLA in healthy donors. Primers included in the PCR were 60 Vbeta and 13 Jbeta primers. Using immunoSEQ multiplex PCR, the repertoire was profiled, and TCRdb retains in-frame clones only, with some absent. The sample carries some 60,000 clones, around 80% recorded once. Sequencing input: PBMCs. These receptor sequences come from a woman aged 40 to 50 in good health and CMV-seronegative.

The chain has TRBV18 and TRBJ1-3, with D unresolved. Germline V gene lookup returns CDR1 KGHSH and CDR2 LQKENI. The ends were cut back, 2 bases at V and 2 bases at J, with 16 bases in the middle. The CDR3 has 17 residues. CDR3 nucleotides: TGTGCCAGCTCACCATTAGCGGAGGCGGTGGCTGGAAACACCATATATTTT. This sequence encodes CASSPLAEAVAGNTIYF.

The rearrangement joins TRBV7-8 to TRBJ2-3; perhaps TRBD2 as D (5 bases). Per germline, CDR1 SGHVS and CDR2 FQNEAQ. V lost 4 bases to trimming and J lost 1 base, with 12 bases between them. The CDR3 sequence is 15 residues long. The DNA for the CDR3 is TGTGCCAGCAGCTGGAAGGACTCCCGCACAGATACGCAGTATTTT. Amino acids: CASSWKDSRTDTQYF.

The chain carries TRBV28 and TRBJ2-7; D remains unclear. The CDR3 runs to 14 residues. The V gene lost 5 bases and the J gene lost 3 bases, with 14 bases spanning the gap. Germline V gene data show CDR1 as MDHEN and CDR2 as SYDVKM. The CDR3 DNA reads TGTGCCAGCAGTCGTCCTAGTTTAGACTACGAGCAGTACTTC. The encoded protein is CASSRPSLDYEQYF.

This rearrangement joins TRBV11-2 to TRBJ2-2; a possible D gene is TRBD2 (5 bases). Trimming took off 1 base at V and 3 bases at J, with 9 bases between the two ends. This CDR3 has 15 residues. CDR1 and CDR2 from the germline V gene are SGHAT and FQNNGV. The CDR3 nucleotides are TGTGCCAGCAGCTTAGTAGCTAGCTACACCGGGGAGCTGTTTTTT. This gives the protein CASSLVASYTGELFF.

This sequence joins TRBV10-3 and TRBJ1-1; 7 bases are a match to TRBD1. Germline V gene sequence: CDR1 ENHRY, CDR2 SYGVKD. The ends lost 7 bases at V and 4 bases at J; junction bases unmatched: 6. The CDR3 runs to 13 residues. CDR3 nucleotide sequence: TGTGCCATCACAGGACAGGACAGCACTGAAGCTTTCTTT. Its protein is CAITGQDSTEAFF.

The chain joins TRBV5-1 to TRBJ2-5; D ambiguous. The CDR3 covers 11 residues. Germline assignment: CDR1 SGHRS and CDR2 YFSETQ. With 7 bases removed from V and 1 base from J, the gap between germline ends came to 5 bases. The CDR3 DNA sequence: TGCGCCAGCGTCGGCCAAGAGACCCAGTACTTC. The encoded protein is CASVGQETQYF.

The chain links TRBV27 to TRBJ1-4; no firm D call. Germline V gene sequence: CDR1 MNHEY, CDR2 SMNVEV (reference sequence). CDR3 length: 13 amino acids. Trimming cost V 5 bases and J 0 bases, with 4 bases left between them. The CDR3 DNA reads TGTGCCAGCAGTCATTCAACTAATGAAAAACTGTTTTTT. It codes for CASSHSTNEKLFF.

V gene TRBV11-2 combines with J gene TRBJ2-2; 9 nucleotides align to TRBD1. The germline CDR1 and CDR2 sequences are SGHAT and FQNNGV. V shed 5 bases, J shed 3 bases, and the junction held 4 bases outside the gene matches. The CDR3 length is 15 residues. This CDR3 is CASSPRTGDTGELFF. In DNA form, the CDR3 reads TGTGCCAGCAGCCCCCGGACAGGGGACACCGGGGAGCTGTTTTTT.

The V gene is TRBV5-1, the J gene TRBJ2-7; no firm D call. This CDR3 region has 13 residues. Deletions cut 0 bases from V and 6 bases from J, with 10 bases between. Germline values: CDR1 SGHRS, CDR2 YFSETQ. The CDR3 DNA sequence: TGCGCCAGCAGCTTGGAGTGGGCAGGCGAGCAGTACTTC. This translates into CASSLEWAGEQYF.

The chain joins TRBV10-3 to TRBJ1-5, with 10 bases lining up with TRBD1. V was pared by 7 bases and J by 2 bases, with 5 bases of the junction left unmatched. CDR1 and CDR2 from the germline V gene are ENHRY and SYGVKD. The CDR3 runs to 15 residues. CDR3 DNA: TGTGCCATCAAGGGGGACAGGGGAGGCAATCAGCCCCAGCATTTT. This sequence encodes CAIKGDRGGNQPQHF.